A single sample gave rise to the 19 T cell receptor beta chains below, sequenced in a study of cytomegalovirus exposure and HLA in healthy donors. Amplification used 60 Vbeta primers and 13 Jbeta primers. The repertoire was sequenced with immunoSEQ multiplex PCR; TCRdb's copy has only in-frame clones and lacks some. Of 110,000 or so clones detected, over 75% appear once; the ten largest clones hold around 1.4%. Sequenced sample: PBMCs. The receptors were gathered from a woman aged 18-29 years in good health and CMV-seronegative.

The gene calls are TRBV10-3 and TRBJ2-1; 7 bases map to TRBD2. Trimming cost V 2 bases and J 8 bases; bases outside gene matches: 3. The CDR3 sequence is 13 residues long. CDR1 is ENHRY and CDR2 is SYGVKD in the germline V gene. CDR3 sequence: CAISEGEGYEQFF. As DNA, the CDR3 is TGTGCCATCAGTGAGGGGGAGGGTTATGAGCAGTTCTTC.

A word on this clone: The junction differs from germline at one of its ends, possibly a read error. The chain links TRBV25-1 to TRBJ2-6, with D maybe TRBD1 (5 bases). The CDR3 covers 13 residues. In germline, CDR1 is MGHDK, CDR2 SYGVNS. Here the CDR3 DNA reads TGTGCCAGCAGAGTCTCTGGGGCCAACGGCCTGACTTTC. As protein: CASRVSGANGLTF.

V gene TRBV18 combines with J gene TRBJ1-1, with 7 bases identical to TRBD1. V gave up 2 bases and J gave up 3 bases; unmatched junction bases: 9. CDR1 KGHSH and CDR2 LQKENI come from the germline V gene. This CDR3 region has 16 residues. This chain's CDR3 is CASSPSMTGLDTEAFF. DNA of the CDR3: TGTGCCAGCTCACCATCGATGACAGGGCTGGACACTGAAGCTTTCTTT.

The chain has TRBV23-1 and TRBJ1-2; possible D gene TRBD1, 6 bases. TRBV23-1 falls under the ORF class, with uncertain function. This CDR3 has 13 amino acids. The germline V and J ends were trimmed by 2 bases and 2 bases, with 6 bases remaining between them. The CDR3 DNA sequence: TGCGCCAGCAGTCAAGGGGGCAACTATGGCTACACCTTC. The encoded protein is CASSQGGNYGYTF.

The chain uses TRBV9 and TRBJ1-6; the match to TRBD1 covers 7 bases. This CDR3 spans 18 amino acids. V lost 3 bases, J lost 7 bases, and 16 bases stayed unmatched. Germline V gene lookup returns CDR1 SGDLS and CDR2 YYNGEE. CDR3 in amino acids: CASSDPRGTGVQNSPLHF. CDR3 bases: TGTGCCAGCAGCGACCCGAGGGGAACAGGGGTGCAGAATTCACCCCTCCACTTT.

Comments on this clone: At one of its ends the junction is not consistent with the germline gene, which may arise from a read error. In DNA form, the CDR3 reads TGTGCCGGCAGCTCCCAACCGGGACACAGGTACGAGCAGTACTTC. This codes for CAGSSQPGHRYEQYF. V and J are TRBV7-9 and TRBJ2-7; TRBD1 is a possible D gene (6 bases). The CDR3 runs 15 residues. CDR1 and CDR2 from the germline V gene are SEHNR and FQNEAQ (reference sequence).

In this sample, this clone is medium-sized (0.01 to 0.1%). V and J are TRBV7-2 and TRBJ1-3, with a tentative D call TRBD1 (5 bases). Germline V gives CDR1 SGHTA, CDR2 FQGNSA. The CDR3 is 15 amino acids. V lost 3 bases, J lost 2 bases, and 11 bases lay in between. The CDR3 region has the DNA TGTGCCAGCAGCTTTGTAGGACATCCTGGAAACACCATATATTTT. This gives the protein CASSFVGHPGNTIYF. Together with reference TRBV7-2 and TRBJ1-3, the CDR3 gives the full variable domain: GAGVSQSPSNKVTEKGKDVELRCDPISGHTALYWYRQSLGQGLEFLIYFQGNSAPDKSGLPSDRFSAERTGGSVSTLTIQRTQQEDSAVYLCASSFVGHPGNTIYFGEGSWLTVV.

This chain connects TRBV6-5 to TRBJ1-5; TRBD1 agrees at 8 bases. Germline V gene lookup returns CDR1 MNHEY and CDR2 SVGAGI. The V and J ends lost 5 bases and 1 base, in that order; junction bases with no gene match: 4. CDR3 size: 15 residues. CDR3 nucleotide sequence: TGTGCCAGCAGTCAGGACAGGGCGAGCAATCAGCCCCAGCATTTT. Its protein is CASSQDRASNQPQHF.

The V gene is TRBV10-3, the J gene TRBJ2-7; possible D gene TRBD2, 6 bases. Germline CDR1 ENHRY, CDR2 SYGVKD. The CDR3 covers 15 residues. Trimming stripped 4 bases from V and 1 base from J, with 14 bases between. CDR3 bases: TGTGCCATCAGTGGGGCGGGTGGGGGGTCCTACGAGCAGTACTTC. This translates into CAISGAGGGSYEQYF.

The rearrangement uses TRBV9 and TRBJ2-5, with 12 bases that match TRBD1. Germline CDR1 SGDLS, CDR2 YYNGEE. V lost 7 bases, J lost 7 bases, and 5 bases stayed unmatched. The CDR3 is 13 residues long. The CDR3 loop is CASGGQGARTQYF. The CDR3 nucleotides are TGTGCCAGCGGGGGACAGGGGGCTCGGACCCAGTACTTC.

The chain combines TRBV6-5 with TRBJ2-1; D may be TRBD2 (5 bases). CDR1 MNHEY and CDR2 SVGAGI come from the germline V gene. The CDR3 extends over 14 amino acids. The V and J ends lost 7 bases and 3 bases respectively, with 13 bases between them. The CDR3 spells CASKGASFYNEQFF. Here the CDR3 DNA reads TGTGCCAGCAAGGGCGCTAGCTTCTACAATGAGCAGTTCTTC.

The rearrangement links TRBV5-1 to TRBJ2-6; no clear D gene. Germline lookup yields CDR1 SGHRS and CDR2 YFSETQ. V was shortened by 0 bases and J by 0 bases, with 10 bases between the two germline ends. There are 17 residues in the CDR3. The DNA of the CDR3 is TGCGCCAGCAGCTTGGAGGCGCCAGGCTCTGGGGCCAACGTCCTGACTTTC. Its protein is CASSLEAPGSGANVLTF.

This chain joins TRBV6-5 and TRBJ1-1, with 8 bases matching TRBD1. The CDR3 has 14 amino acids. CDR1 MNHEY and CDR2 SVGAGI come from the germline V gene. J gave up 7 bases and V 6 bases, and 10 bases lay outside the gene matches. The CDR3 region has the DNA TGTGCCAGCAGACATGGACAGGGAGGGTTTGAAGCTTTCTTT. Encoded protein: CASRHGQGGFEAFF.

J is TRBJ1-2 and V is TRBV7-8, with D perhaps matching TRBD1 (6 bases). CDR3 length equals 17 residues. Per germline, CDR1 SGHVS and CDR2 FQNEAQ. Trimming took 2 bases from V and 6 from J, leaving 22 bases between them. The DNA for the CDR3 is TGTGCCAGCAGCTTATGGATTAACGCTGGGGGGGCCAATGGCTACACCTTC. Amino acid sequence: CASSLWINAGGANGYTF.

This clone was observed a few times. CDR3 in amino acids: CASSVGPDRGNTGELFF. In DNA, the CDR3 is TGTGCCAGCAGCGTAGGTCCGGACAGGGGAAACACCGGGGAGCTGTTTTTT. The J gene is TRBJ2-2, the V gene TRBV9; 9 bases are a match to TRBD1. Germline lookup yields CDR1 SGDLS and CDR2 YYNGEE. This CDR3 has 17 residues. With 0 bases clipped from V and 2 bases from J, the junction kept 5 bases outside the gene matches.

This rearrangement joins TRBV7-3 to TRBJ1-2; D may be TRBD1 (5 bases). Trimming took 5 bases from V and 8 from J, leaving 21 bases between them. Germline values: CDR1 SGHTA, CDR2 FQGTGA. The CDR3 has 15 residues. CDR3 amino acids: CASSLYSGVSMGYTF. DNA for the CDR3: TGTGCCAGCAGCCTTTACTCGGGGGTCTCTATGGGCTACACCTTC. Looking up the rest from reference TRBV7-3 and TRBJ1-2 gives the full variable domain: GAGVSQTPSNKVTEKGKYVELRCDPISGHTALYWYRQSLGQGPEFLIYFQGTGAADDSGLPNDRFFAVRPEGSVSTLKIQRTERGDSAVYLCASSLYSGVSMGYTFGSGTRLTVV.

The chain is built from TRBV27 and TRBJ2-3, with D perhaps matching TRBD1 (5 bases). This CDR3 is 14 amino acids long. Trimming removed 2 bases from V and 2 bases from J, with 8 bases in between. Germline CDR1 and CDR2: MNHEY and SMNVEV (reference sequence). The CDR3 DNA sequence: TGTGCCAGCAGTTTAATTGGGGCCACAGATACGCAGTATTTT. Translating it yields CASSLIGATDTQYF.

The chain employs TRBV18 and TRBJ1-2; D gene ambiguous. The CDR3 totals 13 residues. Germline V gene lookup returns CDR1 KGHSH and CDR2 LQKENI. V shed 3 bases and J shed 2 bases, with 7 bases lying between them. CDR3 nucleotides: TGTGCCAGCTCACCGCCGGGGAACTATGGCTACACCTTC. Translated, it gives CASSPPGNYGYTF.

The gene calls are TRBV29-1 and TRBJ2-7; no clear D gene. Germline values: CDR1 SQVTM, CDR2 ANQGSEA. V lost 6 bases, J lost 0 bases, and 15 bases lay in between. The CDR3 spans 14 residues. CDR3 DNA: TGCAGCGTGACTGGTGGCGGCTTCTCCTACGAGCAGTACTTC. This gives the protein CSVTGGGFSYEQYF.